This is a list of T cell receptor beta chains from one sample in a study of blood T cell repertoires in COVID-19. The method was immunoSEQ multiplex PCR; TCRdb's version includes in-frame clones alone and lacks a portion of them. Of about 140,000 clones listed, 80% to 90% were seen once; the top ten hold about 1.5%. Sequenced input: peripheral blood. The receptors were sampled from an older woman with acute or convalescent COVID-19. Each CDR3 is given with its conserved first and last residue. A D gene is named only where the DNA matches it firmly. Size tells how often a clone was seen (once, few, many) or the class of an expanded clone, and some rows leave it out.

cdr3_length: 15; d_call: -; j_call: TRBJ2-2; v_call: TRBV5-1; clone_size: -; cdr3_aa: CASSLGQGITGELFF; cdr3_nt: TGCGCCAGCAGCTTAGGGCAGGGTATCACCGGGGAGCTGTTTTTT
cdr3_length: 14; d_call: -; j_call: TRBJ1-5; v_call: TRBV18; clone_size: -; cdr3_aa: CASSPVQGYQPQHF; cdr3_nt: TGTGCCAGCTCACCAGTACAGGGTTATCAGCCCCAGCATTTT
cdr3_length: 15; d_call: TRBD1; j_call: TRBJ1-6; v_call: TRBV27; clone_size: -; cdr3_aa: CASSAQGSYNSPLHF; cdr3_nt: TGTGCCAGCAGCGCACAGGGGTCCTATAATTCACCCCTCCACTTT
cdr3_length: 15; d_call: TRBD1; j_call: TRBJ2-7; v_call: TRBV7-2; clone_size: -; cdr3_aa: CASSLYMGTGSEQYF; cdr3_nt: TGTGCCAGCAGCTTGTATATGGGGACAGGGTCCGAGCAGTACTTC
cdr3_length: 16; d_call: -; j_call: TRBJ2-7; v_call: TRBV3-1/TRBV3-2; clone_size: few; cdr3_aa: CASSQDETGRTYEQYF; cdr3_nt: TGTGCCAGCAGCCAAGACGAGACAGGCCGTACCTACGAGCAGTACTTC
cdr3_length: 14; d_call: -; j_call: TRBJ1-1; v_call: TRBV3-1/TRBV3-2; clone_size: -; cdr3_aa: CASSPGTQNTEAFF; cdr3_nt: TGTGCCAGCAGCCCTGGGACTCAGAACACTGAAGCTTTCTTT
cdr3_length: 14; d_call: -; j_call: TRBJ2-3; v_call: TRBV3-1/TRBV3-2; clone_size: -; cdr3_aa: CASSHSDRADTQYF; cdr3_nt: TGTGCCAGCAGTCATTCGGACAGAGCAGATACGCAGTATTTT
cdr3_length: 16; d_call: TRBD1; j_call: TRBJ1-2; v_call: TRBV5-1; clone_size: -; cdr3_aa: CASSLLRGPRDYGYTF; cdr3_nt: TGCGCCAGCAGCTTGCTTAGGGGGCCTAGGGACTATGGCTACACCTTC
cdr3_length: 15; d_call: -; j_call: TRBJ2-5; v_call: TRBV27; clone_size: -; cdr3_aa: CASSLSGTLKGTQYF; cdr3_nt: TGTGCCAGCAGTTTATCTGGGACTCTAAAGGGGACCCAGTACTTC
cdr3_length: 15; d_call: -; j_call: TRBJ1-2; v_call: TRBV6-5; clone_size: -; cdr3_aa: CASSYREDHNYGYTF; cdr3_nt: TGTGCCAGCAGTTACCGGGAAGATCACAACTATGGCTACACCTTC
cdr3_length: 15; d_call: -; j_call: TRBJ1-5; v_call: TRBV5-6; clone_size: once; cdr3_aa: CASSGGGEGNQPQHF; cdr3_nt: TGTGCCAGCAGCGGCGGAGGGGAGGGCAATCAGCCCCAGCATTTT
cdr3_length: 14; d_call: TRBD1; j_call: TRBJ2-7; v_call: TRBV16; clone_size: -; cdr3_aa: CASSQVGQGREQYF; cdr3_nt: TGTGCCAGCAGCCAAGTGGGACAGGGTCGCGAGCAGTACTTC
cdr3_length: 16; d_call: TRBD2; j_call: TRBJ2-5; v_call: TRBV7-6; clone_size: -; cdr3_aa: CASSLARLAGQETQYF; cdr3_nt: TGTGCCAGCAGCTTAGCGCGGCTAGCGGGGCAAGAGACCCAGTACTTC
cdr3_length: 15; d_call: -; j_call: TRBJ1-3; v_call: TRBV4-3; clone_size: -; cdr3_aa: CASSQDPGTGNTIYF; cdr3_nt: TGCGCCAGCAGCCAAGACCCAGGGACTGGAAACACCATATATTTT
cdr3_length: 11; d_call: -; j_call: TRBJ1-2; v_call: TRBV2; clone_size: -; cdr3_aa: CASSRDYGYTF; cdr3_nt: TGTGCCAGCAGTCGCGACTATGGCTACACCTTC
cdr3_length: 15; d_call: -; j_call: TRBJ2-3; v_call: TRBV2; clone_size: -; cdr3_aa: CASSVNRGLTDTQYF; cdr3_nt: TGTGCCAGCAGTGTAAACAGGGGACTCACAGATACGCAGTATTTT
cdr3_length: 13; d_call: -; j_call: TRBJ2-7; v_call: TRBV5-5; clone_size: few; cdr3_aa: CASRTTSGYEQYF; cdr3_nt: TGTGCCAGCCGGACAACGTCAGGTTACGAGCAGTACTTC
cdr3_length: 15; d_call: TRBD1; j_call: TRBJ1-2; v_call: TRBV11-2; clone_size: -; cdr3_aa: CASSSSPTGMGGYTF; cdr3_nt: TGTGCCAGCAGCTCGAGCCCGACAGGGATGGGGGGCTACACCTTC
cdr3_length: 14; d_call: TRBD2; j_call: TRBJ2-5; v_call: TRBV7-2; clone_size: -; cdr3_aa: CASSPGGAGETQYF; cdr3_nt: TGTGCCAGCAGCCCGGGGGGGGCCGGAGAGACCCAGTACTTC
cdr3_length: 15; d_call: TRBD1; j_call: TRBJ1-6; v_call: TRBV6-4; clone_size: -; cdr3_aa: CASRQDRELNSPLHF; cdr3_nt: TGTGCCAGCAGACAGGACAGGGAACTTAATTCACCCCTCCACTTT
cdr3_length: 13; d_call: -; j_call: TRBJ1-2; v_call: TRBV7-2; clone_size: once; cdr3_aa: CASSLEEGWGYTF; cdr3_nt: TGTGCCAGCAGCTTAGAGGAGGGTTGGGGCTACACCTTC
cdr3_length: 17; d_call: TRBD1; j_call: TRBJ1-2; v_call: TRBV19; clone_size: -; cdr3_aa: CASSAQGQGTVNYGYTF; cdr3_nt: TGTGCCAGTAGCGCCCAGGGACAGGGGACCGTTAACTATGGCTACACCTTC
cdr3_length: 15; d_call: TRBD1; j_call: TRBJ1-5; v_call: TRBV5-1; clone_size: -; cdr3_aa: CASSIGQGRDQPQHF; cdr3_nt: TGCGCCAGCAGCATCGGACAGGGAAGGGATCAGCCCCAGCATTTT
cdr3_length: 15; d_call: -; j_call: TRBJ2-3; v_call: TRBV10-3; clone_size: -; cdr3_aa: CAISESSDGTDTQYF; cdr3_nt: TGTGCCATCAGTGAGTCTAGCGATGGCACAGATACGCAGTATTTT
cdr3_length: 18; d_call: TRBD1; j_call: TRBJ2-6; v_call: TRBV15; clone_size: -; cdr3_aa: CATSPQPGQGSGANVLTF; cdr3_nt: TGTGCCACCAGCCCTCAACCGGGACAGGGCTCTGGGGCCAACGTCCTGACTTTC
cdr3_length: 17; d_call: TRBD2; j_call: TRBJ2-3; v_call: TRBV5-6; clone_size: -; cdr3_aa: CASSPGTSGGFTDTQYF; cdr3_nt: TGTGCCAGCAGCCCGGGGACTAGCGGGGGGTTCACAGATACGCAGTATTTT
cdr3_length: 13; d_call: -; j_call: TRBJ2-7; v_call: TRBV15; clone_size: once; cdr3_aa: CATSRDRGYEQYF; cdr3_nt: TGTGCCACCAGCAGAGATCGCGGGTACGAGCAGTACTTC
cdr3_length: 13; d_call: -; j_call: TRBJ1-2; v_call: TRBV2; clone_size: -; cdr3_aa: CASSEQGASGYTF; cdr3_nt: TGTGCCAGCAGTGAACAAGGGGCATCCGGCTACACCTTC
cdr3_length: 15; d_call: -; j_call: TRBJ2-4; v_call: TRBV19; clone_size: -; cdr3_aa: CASSSRGGTKNIQYF; cdr3_nt: TGTGCCAGTAGTAGCAGGGGTGGGACCAAAAACATTCAGTACTTC
cdr3_length: 15; d_call: -; j_call: TRBJ1-1; v_call: TRBV9; clone_size: -; cdr3_aa: CASSVEGAGAAEAFF; cdr3_nt: TGTGCCAGCAGCGTAGAAGGGGCTGGAGCTGCTGAAGCTTTCTTT
cdr3_length: 15; d_call: -; j_call: TRBJ2-7; v_call: TRBV3-1/TRBV3-2; clone_size: -; cdr3_aa: CASSHPWWRGGEQYF; cdr3_nt: TGTGCCAGCAGCCACCCATGGTGGCGGGGAGGCGAGCAGTACTTC
cdr3_length: 14; d_call: TRBD1; j_call: TRBJ2-7; v_call: TRBV6-5; clone_size: -; cdr3_aa: CASSYGQGGYEQYF; cdr3_nt: TGTGCCAGCAGTTACGGACAGGGGGGCTACGAGCAGTACTTC
cdr3_length: 14; d_call: TRBD2; j_call: TRBJ2-3; v_call: TRBV27; clone_size: -; cdr3_aa: CASKGGGSTDTQYF; cdr3_nt: TGTGCCAGCAAGGGCGGGGGGAGCACAGATACGCAGTATTTT
cdr3_length: 15; d_call: -; j_call: TRBJ2-3; v_call: TRBV30; clone_size: -; cdr3_aa: CAWSPGYRATDTQYF; cdr3_nt: TGTGCCTGGAGTCCCGGGTACAGGGCCACAGATACGCAGTATTTT
cdr3_length: 14; d_call: TRBD2; j_call: TRBJ2-5; v_call: TRBV5-1; clone_size: -; cdr3_aa: CASSLAGTRETQYF; cdr3_nt: TGCGCCAGCAGCTTGGCGGGGACTAGAGAGACCCAGTACTTC